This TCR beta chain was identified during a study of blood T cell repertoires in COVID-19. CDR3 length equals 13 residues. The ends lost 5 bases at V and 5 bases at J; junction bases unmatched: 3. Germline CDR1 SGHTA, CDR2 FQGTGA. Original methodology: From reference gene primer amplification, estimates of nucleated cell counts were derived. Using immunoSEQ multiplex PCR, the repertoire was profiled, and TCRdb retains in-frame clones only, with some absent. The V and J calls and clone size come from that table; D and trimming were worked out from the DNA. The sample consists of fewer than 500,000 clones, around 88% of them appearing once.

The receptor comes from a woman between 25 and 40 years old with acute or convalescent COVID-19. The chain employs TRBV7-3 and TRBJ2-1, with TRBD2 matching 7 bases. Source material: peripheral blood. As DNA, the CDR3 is TGTGCCAGCAGCCGGACTAGAAACAATGAGCAGTTCTTC. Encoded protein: CASSRTRNNEQFF.